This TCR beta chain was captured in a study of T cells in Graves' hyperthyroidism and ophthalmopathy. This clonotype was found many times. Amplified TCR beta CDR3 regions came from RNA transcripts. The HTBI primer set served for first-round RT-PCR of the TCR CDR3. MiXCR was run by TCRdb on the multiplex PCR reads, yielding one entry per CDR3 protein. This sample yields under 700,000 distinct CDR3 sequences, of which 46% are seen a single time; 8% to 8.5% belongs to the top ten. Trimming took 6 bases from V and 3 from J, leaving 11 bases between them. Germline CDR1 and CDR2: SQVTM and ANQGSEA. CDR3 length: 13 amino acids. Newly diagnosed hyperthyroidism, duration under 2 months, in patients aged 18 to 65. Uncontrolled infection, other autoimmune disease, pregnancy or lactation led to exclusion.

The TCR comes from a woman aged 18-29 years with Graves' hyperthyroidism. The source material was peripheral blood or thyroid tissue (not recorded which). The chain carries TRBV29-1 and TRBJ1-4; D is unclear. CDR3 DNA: TGCAGCGTGCTGAACGGGGCTAATGAAAAACTGTTTTTT. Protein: CSVLNGANEKLFF. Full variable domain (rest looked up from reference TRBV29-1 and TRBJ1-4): SAVISQKPSRDICQRGTSLTIQCQVDSQVTMMFWYRQQPGQSLTLIATANQGSEATYESGFVIDKFPISRPNLTFSTLTVSNMSPEDSSIYLCSVLNGANEKLFFGSGTQLSVL.